Below are 9 T cell receptor beta chains sequenced from a single sample in a study of CD8+CD57+ T cells in acquired aplastic anemia. Genomic DNA provided the template from which TCR beta VDJ and CDR3 profiles were obtained. TCRdb passed the reads through MiXCR, listing each CDR3 protein once. The profile shows more than 150,000 distinct CDR3 sequences, less than 60% of them singletons. Patients picked for sequencing had shown CD8+CD57+ cell expansion detected by flow cytometry. The sequencing sample was made of sorted CD4+, CD8+, or CD8+CD57+ T cells (not recorded which) from PBMCs. These receptors were taken from a human donor with aplastic anemia.

As regards this clonotype: One base away lies a much larger clone, so this may be a sequencing read error. This chain uses TRBV5-1 with TRBJ2-1; 9 bases agree with TRBD2. With V trimmed by 3 bases and J by 8 bases, 12 bases remained unmatched. Germline V lookup: CDR1 SGHRS, CDR2 YFSETQ. This CDR3 has 16 residues. The CDR3 coding sequence is TGCGCCAGCAGCTCGTCGCGTAGCGGGAGTTGGGATGAGCAGTTCTTC. Its translation is CASSSSRSGSWDEQFF.

This sequence joins TRBV19 and TRBJ2-7; D remains ambiguous. This CDR3 spans 16 amino acids. Looked up from germline, CDR1 is LNHDA and CDR2 is SQIVND (reference sequence). V was shortened by 3 bases and J by 0 bases, with 15 bases between the two germline ends. In DNA form, the CDR3 reads TGTGCCAGTAGTATGCATGTGACGGCGAGCTCCTACGAGCAGTACTTC. Protein product: CASSMHVTASSYEQYF.

This clonotype showed up many times. This chain links TRBV11-2 with TRBJ1-1; D perhaps matches TRBD1 (6 bases). Germline CDR1 and CDR2: SGHAT and FQNNGV. V dropped 0 bases and J dropped 0 bases, with 11 bases sitting between them. The CDR3 spans 16 residues. CDR3 DNA sequence: TGTGCCAGCAGCTTAGATCGGGGGCCGATGAACACTGAAGCTTTCTTT. Amino acid sequence: CASSLDRGPMNTEAFF.

This clonotype was seen once. One end of the junction varies from germline; a read error may be responsible. The rearrangement links TRBV20-1 to TRBJ1-2, with D perhaps TRBD1 (6 bases). Germline V gene lookup returns CDR1 DFQATT and CDR2 SNEGSKA (reference sequence). The CDR3 spans 13 residues. CDR3 nucleotide sequence: TGCAGTGCTCGGACAGACCTGAACTATGTCTACATCTTC. It translates to CSARTDLNYVYIF.

This clonotype was counted many times. The chain recombines TRBV10-3 with TRBJ1-2; TRBD1 is a possible D gene (5 bases). Germline loops: CDR1 ENHRY, CDR2 SYGVKD. V shed 0 bases and J shed 6 bases, with 11 bases lying between them. The CDR3 spans 14 residues. The CDR3: CAISESRGVHGYTF. The CDR3 coding sequence is TGTGCCATCAGTGAGTCGCGGGGGGTGCATGGCTACACCTTC.

The sample holds one count of this clonotype. The CDR3 DNA sequence: TGCAGCGTTAGGATTCCTAGCGGGGCAAGCTCCTACGAGCAGTACTTC. It encodes CSVRIPSGASSYEQYF. The rearrangement links TRBV29-1 to TRBJ2-7; TRBD2 matches 9 bases. V lost 5 bases to trimming and J lost 0 bases; unmatched junction nucleotides: 11. From germline, CDR1 is SQVTM and CDR2 ANQGSEA. The CDR3 consists of 16 residues.

The chain employs TRBV7-3 and TRBJ2-7; the D is unclear. The CDR3 runs 15 residues. Trimming took 9 bases from V and 0 from J, leaving 18 bases between them. The V gene's germline CDR1 is SGHTA and CDR2 FQGTGA. Here the CDR3 DNA reads TGTGCCAGTAGTAGTTCACTTAGAAGCTCCTACGAGCAGTACTTC. Translation gives CASSSSLRSSYEQYF.

As regards this clonotype: A junction end diverges from the germline sequence, so it may reflect a read error. This chain joins TRBV6-4 and TRBJ2-7, with D possibly matching TRBD2 (7 bases). This CDR3 is built from 15 residues. Germline V gives CDR1 MRHNA, CDR2 SNTAGT. CDR3 amino acids: CASSLVGSGGNEQYF. CDR3 nucleotides: TGTGCCAGCAGTTTAGTTGGGTCGGGGGGCAACGAGCAATACTTC.

The CDR3 DNA is TGCGCCAGCAGCCAAGAGTCCCCCGAGCGGGGGTGGTATACGCAGTATTTT. It encodes CASSQESPERGWYTQYF. The chain employs TRBV4-3 and TRBJ2-3, with 8 bases lining up with TRBD2. CDR3 size: 17 residues. CDR1 is LGHNA, CDR2 YSLEER, per germline. The ends lost 0 bases at V and 7 bases at J; junction bases unmatched: 12.